Sequencing of this T cell receptor beta chain was carried out in a study of blood T cell repertoires in COVID-19. Across the whole study: The analysed material was cDNA or gDNA that came from T cells, B-cell-depleted T cells, or PBMCs.

Authors' data handling: Reference gene primer amplification in the assay estimated nucleated cell counts. Clones were read by immunoSEQ multiplex PCR, and TCRdb kept only the in-frame ones, dropping some. D and trimming come from the DNA, and the V and J calls and clone size come from that table. The sample has hundreds of thousands of clones, around 90% seen once. Sequencing was done on a sample of peripheral blood. This receptor was identified in a man in his forties with acute or convalescent COVID-19.

The CDR3 spells CASSYGRRGEKLFF. Written as DNA, the CDR3 is TGTGCCAGCAGCTACGGAAGGAGAGGTGAAAAACTGTTTTTT. V is TRBV13 and J is TRBJ1-4; D not resolved. The CDR3 covers 14 residues. In germline, CDR1 is PRHDT, CDR2 FYEKMQ (reference sequence). V was shortened by 4 bases and J by 7 bases, with 13 bases between the two germline ends. Combining the CDR3 with reference TRBV13 and TRBJ1-4 gives the whole variable domain AAGVIQSPRHLIKEKRETATLKCYPIPRHDTVYWYQQGPGQDPQFLISFYEKMQSDKGSIPDRFSAQQFSDYHSELNMSSLELGDSALYFCASSYGRRGEKLFFGSGTQLSVL.